These T cell receptor beta chains were read from a single sample in a study of identical twins. TCRdb fed the 5' RACE reads into MiXCR, producing one record per CDR3 protein. The sample contains 1,800,000 or so distinct CDR3 sequences, under 35% of which appear only once. Sequencing was carried out using cord blood. The receptors come from a newborn girl in good health. Each CDR3 is given with its conserved first and last residue. Fields, in order: CDR3 length, clone size, V gene, J gene, D gene, CDR3 protein, CDR3 DNA. A D gene is named only where the DNA matches it firmly. Size values are once, few and many counts, or a class for expanded clones, and some rows have none.

cdr3_length: 16
clone_size: NA
v_call: TRBV7-9
j_call: TRBJ2-2
d_call: TRBD1
cdr3_aa: CASSDVRGPNTGELFF
cdr3_nt: TGTGCCAGCAGCGATGTCAGGGGGCCGAACACCGGGGAGCTGTTTTTT

cdr3_length: 16
clone_size: few
v_call: TRBV28
j_call: TRBJ2-1
d_call: TRBD2
cdr3_aa: CASSTGGGSSYNEQFF
cdr3_nt: TGTGCCAGCAGCACTGGCGGGGGAAGCTCCTACAATGAGCAGTTCTTC

cdr3_length: 16
clone_size: few
v_call: TRBV9
j_call: TRBJ2-3
d_call: TRBD2
cdr3_aa: CASSAPRAGLADTQYF
cdr3_nt: TGTGCCAGCAGCGCACCCCGGGCGGGACTAGCAGATACGCAGTATTTT

cdr3_length: 15
clone_size: NA
v_call: TRBV7-8
j_call: TRBJ1-4
d_call: NA
cdr3_aa: CASMLRGSANEKLFF
cdr3_nt: TGTGCCAGCATGTTAAGGGGTTCGGCTAATGAAAAACTGTTTTTT

cdr3_length: 15
clone_size: NA
v_call: TRBV18
j_call: TRBJ1-1
d_call: NA
cdr3_aa: CASSPAAGANTEAFF
cdr3_nt: TGTGCCAGCTCACCCGCAGCAGGGGCGAACACTGAAGCTTTCTTT

cdr3_length: 15
clone_size: NA
v_call: TRBV3-1
j_call: TRBJ1-4
d_call: NA
cdr3_aa: CASSHGGVSNEKLFF
cdr3_nt: TGTGCCAGCAGCCATGGCGGCGTATCTAATGAAAAACTGTTTTTT

cdr3_length: 18
clone_size: few
v_call: TRBV5-1
j_call: TRBJ2-3
d_call: NA
cdr3_aa: CASRPPRLPSNSTDTQYF
cdr3_nt: TGCGCCAGCAGGCCTCCGCGGTTACCTTCCAATAGCACAGATACGCAGTATTTT

cdr3_length: 16
clone_size: NA
v_call: TRBV28
j_call: TRBJ2-1
d_call: TRBD2
cdr3_aa: CASSPPYIAGRNEQFF
cdr3_nt: TGTGCCAGCAGTCCCCCCTATATAGCGGGGAGGAATGAGCAGTTCTTC

cdr3_length: 16
clone_size: NA
v_call: TRBV27
j_call: TRBJ1-5
d_call: NA
cdr3_aa: CASSLSGDARGQPQHF
cdr3_nt: TGTGCCAGCAGTTTATCCGGCGACGCCCGGGGTCAGCCCCAGCATTTT

cdr3_length: 14
clone_size: NA
v_call: TRBV2
j_call: TRBJ2-7
d_call: NA
cdr3_aa: CASTPSGYLAEQYF
cdr3_nt: TGTGCCAGCACCCCGTCAGGGTACCTCGCCGAGCAGTACTTC

cdr3_length: 14
clone_size: few
v_call: TRBV4-2
j_call: TRBJ1-4
d_call: TRBD1
cdr3_aa: CASSQNRGKEKLFF
cdr3_nt: TGTGCCAGCAGCCAAAACAGGGGAAAGGAAAAACTGTTTTTT

cdr3_length: 15
clone_size: NA
v_call: TRBV6-1
j_call: TRBJ2-1
d_call: TRBD2
cdr3_aa: CASSAWAGGYNEQFF
cdr3_nt: TGTGCCAGCAGCGCCTGGGCGGGGGGTTACAATGAGCAGTTCTTC

cdr3_length: 13
clone_size: NA
v_call: TRBV6-2/TRBV6-3
j_call: TRBJ1-5
d_call: NA
cdr3_aa: CASTKPRGQPQHF
cdr3_nt: TGTGCCAGCACCAAGCCCCGCGGTCAGCCCCAGCATTTT

cdr3_length: 16
clone_size: NA
v_call: TRBV27
j_call: TRBJ2-1
d_call: TRBD1
cdr3_aa: CASSVSLDRAYTEQFF
cdr3_nt: TGTGCCAGCAGTGTATCCCTTGACAGGGCCTACACTGAGCAGTTCTTC

cdr3_length: 15
clone_size: many
v_call: TRBV7-2
j_call: TRBJ2-7
d_call: TRBD1
cdr3_aa: CASSLNAGGSYEQYF
cdr3_nt: TGTGCCAGCAGCTTAAACGCAGGGGGCTCCTACGAGCAGTACTTC

cdr3_length: 13
clone_size: NA
v_call: TRBV29-1
j_call: TRBJ2-1
d_call: NA
cdr3_aa: CSVEDSLPDEQFF
cdr3_nt: TGCAGCGTTGAAGATTCACTCCCGGATGAGCAGTTCTTC

cdr3_length: 15
clone_size: NA
v_call: TRBV5-1
j_call: TRBJ2-3
d_call: NA
cdr3_aa: CASSLERNPTDTQYF
cdr3_nt: TGCGCCAGCAGCTTGGAGAGGAACCCCACAGATACGCAGTATTTT

cdr3_length: 14
clone_size: NA
v_call: TRBV20-1
j_call: TRBJ1-5
d_call: NA
cdr3_aa: CSVTSGFSNQPQHF
cdr3_nt: TGCAGTGTTACCTCAGGGTTTAGCAATCAGCCCCAGCATTTT

cdr3_length: 16
clone_size: NA
v_call: TRBV6-2/TRBV6-3
j_call: TRBJ2-1
d_call: NA
cdr3_aa: CGSSYRRGPNHNEQFF
cdr3_nt: TGTGGCAGCAGTTACAGGCGGGGGCCGAACCACAATGAGCAGTTCTTC

cdr3_length: 12
clone_size: NA
v_call: TRBV7-2
j_call: TRBJ2-3
d_call: NA
cdr3_aa: CASSFDRHTQYF
cdr3_nt: TGTGCCAGCAGCTTCGACAGGCATACGCAGTATTTT

cdr3_length: 11
clone_size: few
v_call: TRBV27
j_call: TRBJ1-5
d_call: NA
cdr3_aa: CASPGDQPQHF
cdr3_nt: TGTGCCAGCCCAGGTGATCAGCCCCAGCATTTT

cdr3_length: 15
clone_size: many
v_call: TRBV10-3
j_call: TRBJ2-3
d_call: TRBD2
cdr3_aa: CAIRLGLATEDTQYF
cdr3_nt: TGTGCCATCAGGCTGGGACTAGCAACAGAAGATACGCAGTATTTT